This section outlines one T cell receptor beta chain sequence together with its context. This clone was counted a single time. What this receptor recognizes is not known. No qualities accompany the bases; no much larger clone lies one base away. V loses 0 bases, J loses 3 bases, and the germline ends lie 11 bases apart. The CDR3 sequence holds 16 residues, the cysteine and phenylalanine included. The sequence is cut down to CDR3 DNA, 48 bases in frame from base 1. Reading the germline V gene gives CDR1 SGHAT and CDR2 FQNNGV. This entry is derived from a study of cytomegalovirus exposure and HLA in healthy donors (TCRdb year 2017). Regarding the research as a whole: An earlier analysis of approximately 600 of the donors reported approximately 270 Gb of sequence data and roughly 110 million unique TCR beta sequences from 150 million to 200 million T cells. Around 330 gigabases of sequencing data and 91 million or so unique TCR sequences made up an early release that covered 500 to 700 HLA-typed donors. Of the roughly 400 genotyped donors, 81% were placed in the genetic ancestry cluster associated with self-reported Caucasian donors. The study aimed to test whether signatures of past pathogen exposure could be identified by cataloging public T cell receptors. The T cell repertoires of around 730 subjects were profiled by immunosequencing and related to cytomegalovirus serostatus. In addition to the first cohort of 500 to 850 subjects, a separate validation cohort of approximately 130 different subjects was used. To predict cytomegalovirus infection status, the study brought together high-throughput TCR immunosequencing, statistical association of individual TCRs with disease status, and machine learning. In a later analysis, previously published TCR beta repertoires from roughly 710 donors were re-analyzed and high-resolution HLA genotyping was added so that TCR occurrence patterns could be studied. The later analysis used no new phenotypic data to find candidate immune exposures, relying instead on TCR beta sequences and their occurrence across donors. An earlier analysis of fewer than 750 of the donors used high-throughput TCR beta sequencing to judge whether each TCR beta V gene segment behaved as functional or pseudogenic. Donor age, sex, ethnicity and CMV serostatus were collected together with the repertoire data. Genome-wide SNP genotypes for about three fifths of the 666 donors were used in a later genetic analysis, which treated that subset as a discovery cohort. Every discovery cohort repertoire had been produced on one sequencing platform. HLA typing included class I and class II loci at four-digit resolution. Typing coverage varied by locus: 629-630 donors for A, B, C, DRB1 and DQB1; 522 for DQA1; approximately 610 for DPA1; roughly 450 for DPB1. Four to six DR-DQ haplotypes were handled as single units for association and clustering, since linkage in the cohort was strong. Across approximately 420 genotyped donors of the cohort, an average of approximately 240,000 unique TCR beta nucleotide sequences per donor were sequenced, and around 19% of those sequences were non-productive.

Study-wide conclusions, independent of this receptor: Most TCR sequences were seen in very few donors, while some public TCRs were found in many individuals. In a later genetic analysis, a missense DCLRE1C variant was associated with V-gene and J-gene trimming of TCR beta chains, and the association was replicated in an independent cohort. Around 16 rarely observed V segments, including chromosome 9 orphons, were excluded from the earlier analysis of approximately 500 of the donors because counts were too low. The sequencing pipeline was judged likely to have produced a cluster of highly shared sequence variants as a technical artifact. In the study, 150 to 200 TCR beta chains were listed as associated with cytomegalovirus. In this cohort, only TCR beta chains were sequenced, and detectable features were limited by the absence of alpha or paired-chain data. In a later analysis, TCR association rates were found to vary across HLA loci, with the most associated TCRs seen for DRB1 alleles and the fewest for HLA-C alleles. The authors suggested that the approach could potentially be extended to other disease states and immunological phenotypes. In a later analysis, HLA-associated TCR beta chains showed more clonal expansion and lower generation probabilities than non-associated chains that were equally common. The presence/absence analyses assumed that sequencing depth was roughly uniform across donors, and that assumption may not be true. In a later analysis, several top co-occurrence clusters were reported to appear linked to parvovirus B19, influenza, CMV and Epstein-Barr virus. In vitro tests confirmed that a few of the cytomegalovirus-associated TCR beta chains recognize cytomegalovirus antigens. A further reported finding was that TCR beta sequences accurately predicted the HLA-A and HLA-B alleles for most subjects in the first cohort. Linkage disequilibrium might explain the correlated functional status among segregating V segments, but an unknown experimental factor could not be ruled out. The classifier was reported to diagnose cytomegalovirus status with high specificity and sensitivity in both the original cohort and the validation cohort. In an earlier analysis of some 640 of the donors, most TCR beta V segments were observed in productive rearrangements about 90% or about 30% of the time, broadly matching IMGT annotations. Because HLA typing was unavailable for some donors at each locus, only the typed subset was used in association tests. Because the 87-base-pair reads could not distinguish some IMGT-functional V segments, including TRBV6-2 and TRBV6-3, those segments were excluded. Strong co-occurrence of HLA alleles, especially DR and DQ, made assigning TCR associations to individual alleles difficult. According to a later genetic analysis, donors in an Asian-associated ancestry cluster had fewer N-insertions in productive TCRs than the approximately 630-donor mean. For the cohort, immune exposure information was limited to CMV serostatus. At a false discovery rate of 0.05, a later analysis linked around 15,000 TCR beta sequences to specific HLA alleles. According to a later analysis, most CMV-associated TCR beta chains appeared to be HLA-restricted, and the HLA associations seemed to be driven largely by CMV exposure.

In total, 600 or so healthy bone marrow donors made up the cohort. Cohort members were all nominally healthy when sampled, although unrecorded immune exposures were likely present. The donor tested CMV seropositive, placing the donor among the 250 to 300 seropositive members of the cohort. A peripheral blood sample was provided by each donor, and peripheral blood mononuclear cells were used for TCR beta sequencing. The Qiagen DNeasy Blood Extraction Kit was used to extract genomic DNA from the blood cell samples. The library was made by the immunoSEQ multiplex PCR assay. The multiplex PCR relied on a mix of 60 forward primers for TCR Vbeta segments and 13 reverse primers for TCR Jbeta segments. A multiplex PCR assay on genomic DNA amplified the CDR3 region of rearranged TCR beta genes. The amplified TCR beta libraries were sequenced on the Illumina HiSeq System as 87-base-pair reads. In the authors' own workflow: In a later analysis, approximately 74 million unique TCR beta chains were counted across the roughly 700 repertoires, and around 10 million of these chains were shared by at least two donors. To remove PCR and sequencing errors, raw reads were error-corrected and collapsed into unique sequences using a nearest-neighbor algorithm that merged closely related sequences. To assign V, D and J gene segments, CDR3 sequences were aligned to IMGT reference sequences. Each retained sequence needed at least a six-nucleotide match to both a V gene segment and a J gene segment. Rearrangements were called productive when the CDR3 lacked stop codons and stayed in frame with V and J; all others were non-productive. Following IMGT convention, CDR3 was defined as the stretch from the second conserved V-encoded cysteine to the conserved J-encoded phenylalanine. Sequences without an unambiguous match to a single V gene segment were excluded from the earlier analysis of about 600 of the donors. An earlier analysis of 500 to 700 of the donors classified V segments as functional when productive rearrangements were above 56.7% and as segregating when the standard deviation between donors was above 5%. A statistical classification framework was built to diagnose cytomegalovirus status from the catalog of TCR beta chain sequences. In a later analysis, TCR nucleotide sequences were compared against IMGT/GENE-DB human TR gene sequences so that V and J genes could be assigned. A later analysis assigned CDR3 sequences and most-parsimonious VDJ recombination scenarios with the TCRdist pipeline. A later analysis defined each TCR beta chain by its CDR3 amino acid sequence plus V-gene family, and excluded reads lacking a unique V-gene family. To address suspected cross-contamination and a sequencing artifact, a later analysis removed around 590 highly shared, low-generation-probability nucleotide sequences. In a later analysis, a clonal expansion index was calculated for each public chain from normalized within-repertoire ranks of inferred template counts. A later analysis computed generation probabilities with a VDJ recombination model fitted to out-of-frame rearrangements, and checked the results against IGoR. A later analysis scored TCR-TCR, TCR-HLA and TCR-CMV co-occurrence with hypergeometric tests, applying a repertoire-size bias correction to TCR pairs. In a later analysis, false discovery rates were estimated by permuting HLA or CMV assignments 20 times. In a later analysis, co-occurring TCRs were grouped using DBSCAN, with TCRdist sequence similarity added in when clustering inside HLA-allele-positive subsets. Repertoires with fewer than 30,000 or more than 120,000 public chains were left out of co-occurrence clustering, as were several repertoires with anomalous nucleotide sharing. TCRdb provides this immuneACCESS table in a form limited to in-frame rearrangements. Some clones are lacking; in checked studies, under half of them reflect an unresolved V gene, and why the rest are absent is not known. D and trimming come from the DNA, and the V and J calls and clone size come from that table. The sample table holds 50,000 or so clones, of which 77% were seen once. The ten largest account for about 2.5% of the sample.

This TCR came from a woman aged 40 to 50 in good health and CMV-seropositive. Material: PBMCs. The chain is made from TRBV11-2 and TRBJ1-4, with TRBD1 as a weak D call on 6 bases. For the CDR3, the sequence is CASSLDGGLANEKLFF. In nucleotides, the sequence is TGTGCCAGCAGCTTAGATGGGGGCTTGGCTAATGAAAAACTGTTTTTT.